This T cell receptor (beta chain) was found in a study of shared clonotypes between healthy human individuals. Study results and caveats: Some naive CD4 clonotypes, roughly 5%, turned up in common across a handful of donors.

The table came from immunoSEQ multiplex PCR; TCRdb's copy has only in-frame clones and leaves some out. The table includes over a million clones, roughly 98% detected once. Of note for this clone: Its antigen is currently unknown.

This CDR3 has 13 residues. V shed 4 bases and J 4 bases; nucleotides not matched to a gene: 3. CDR1 and CDR2 from the germline V gene are SGDLS and YYNGEE. The chain carries TRBV9 and TRBJ2-7; TRBD2 matches at 9 bases. The sample consisted of naive CD4+ T cells sorted from blood. Subset denoted: CD45RA+ positively selected. This TCR derives from a young man in good health. CDR3 bases: TGTGCCAGCAGCCTAGCGGGATCGTACGAGCAGTACTTC. Amino acid sequence: CASSLAGSYEQYF.